What follows is one T cell receptor (beta chain) and its context. These data are taken from a study of technical replicates of blood from a few donors. TCRdb's copy holds only in-frame clones and misses some; the assay was immunoSEQ multiplex PCR. Among about 88,000 clones listed, roughly 90% were seen once. Germline trimming cut 5 bases from V and 0 bases from J; bases unmatched to any gene: 9. Germline values: CDR1 SEHNR, CDR2 FQNEAQ (reference sequence). The CDR3 runs 18 residues. This sequence joins TRBV7-9 and TRBJ2-2, with 10 bases that match TRBD1. This receptor was obtained from a human donor in good health. Sequenced material: T cells isolated from PBMCs. This CDR3 reads CASSRNKGQGANTGELFF. DNA of the CDR3: TGTGCCAGCAGCCGTAACAAAGGACAGGGGGCGAACACCGGGGAGCTGTTTTTT.